This T cell receptor beta chain was captured by sequencing in a study of blood T cell repertoires in COVID-19. The table came from immunoSEQ multiplex PCR; TCRdb's copy has only in-frame clones and leaves some out. Here the sample spans fewer than 500,000 clones, roughly 90% being singletons. The receptor's source is a woman aged 30 to 39 with active or convalescent COVID-19. Sequencing used peripheral blood.

The chain's CDR3 is CASRGQGGNTEAFF. The CDR3 bases are TGTGCCAGCAGGGGGCAGGGAGGGAACACTGAAGCTTTCTTT. The rearrangement links TRBV5-8 to TRBJ1-1; D is possibly TRBD1 (5 bases). The V gene lost 5 bases and the J gene lost 1 base, with 12 bases spanning the gap. This CDR3 contains 14 residues. CDR1 and CDR2 (germline): SGHTS, YDEGEE.